These 14 T cell receptor beta chains originate from one sample sequenced in a study of chemoradiotherapy in HPV16-positive cancers. Clones were read by immunoSEQ multiplex PCR, and TCRdb kept only the in-frame ones, dropping some. The sample consists of approximately 1,300 clones, over 70% of them appearing once. The source was tumor tissue, collected from a patient who underwent chemoradiotherapy. These receptor sequences come from a human donor with HPV-associated anogenital cancer.

V gene TRBV2 combines with J gene TRBJ2-7; D perhaps matches TRBD2 (6 bases). The CDR3 loop spans 13 amino acids. V was trimmed by 11 bases and J by 3 bases, leaving 17 bases between them. Germline loops: CDR1 SNHLY, CDR2 FYNNEI. For the CDR3, the DNA is TGTGCCGGGGCGGAGGGCACCGTCTACGAGCAGTACTTC. It encodes CAGAEGTVYEQYF.

The J gene is TRBJ1-1, the V gene TRBV28, with 8 bases aligning to TRBD1. The length of the CDR3 is 17 residues. V shed 5 bases, J shed 0 bases, and the junction held 11 bases outside the gene matches. Germline V lookup: CDR1 MDHEN, CDR2 SYDVKM. The chain's CDR3 is CASSTPGRGLLNTEAFF. CDR3 in DNA: TGTGCCAGCAGTACTCCAGGCAGGGGGCTCCTGAACACTGAAGCTTTCTTT.

To note about this clone: An end of the junction differs from the germline gene, which may be a read error. This rearrangement joins TRBV6-1 to TRBJ2-7, with 10 bases identical to TRBD2. This CDR3 spans 15 amino acids. CDR1 and CDR2 (germline): MNHNS, SASEGT. The CDR3 spells CASSELTSGSSEQYF. The CDR3 bases are TGTGCCAGCAGTGAATTGACTAGCGGGTCCTCCGAGCAGTACTTC.

This clone appeared a single time. The chain links TRBV7-2 to TRBJ1-1; D not certain. Per germline, CDR1 SGHTA and CDR2 FQGNSA. CDR3 length: 15 residues. Trimming cost V 5 bases and J 3 bases, with 16 bases left between them. Here the CDR3 DNA reads TGTGCCAGCAGCCCAAACGGACGGGGTTACACTGAAGCTTTCTTT. This codes for CASSPNGRGYTEAFF.

The rearrangement uses TRBV27 and TRBJ1-1; 7 nucleotides align to TRBD1. CDR3 length: 15 residues. The V segment lost 5 bases and the J segment 2 bases; nucleotides outside the gene matches: 8. Germline values: CDR1 MNHEY, CDR2 SMNVEV (reference sequence). The CDR3 sequence is CASSRGDRGNTEAFF. CDR3 nucleotide sequence: TGTGCCAGCAGTAGGGGGGACAGAGGCAACACTGAAGCTTTCTTT.

This chain uses TRBV21-1 with TRBJ2-1; TRBD2 was called by the table and not checked on the DNA. TRBV21-1 is shown as a pseudogene. The CDR3 is 16 amino acids. The CDR3 DNA sequence: TGTGCCAGCAGCCGTCCGGGACTAGCGGGAGACAATGAGCAGTTCTTC. Encoded protein: CASSRPGLAGDNEQFF.

The genes are TRBV20-1 and TRBJ1-2; the D is unclear. CDR1 is DFQATT, CDR2 SNEGSKA, per germline (reference sequence). This CDR3 comprises 11 residues. The V and J ends lost 6 bases and 3 bases respectively, with 8 bases between them. CDR3: CSAVQDYGYTF. CDR3 DNA sequence: TGCAGTGCCGTACAAGACTATGGCTACACCTTC.

In its sample, this clone was seen once. The CDR3: CASSVAGGPEAFF. The CDR3 region has the DNA TGTGCCAGCAGCGTAGCTGGGGGCCCTGAAGCTTTCTTT. The V and J genes are TRBV9 and TRBJ1-1, with D possibly matching TRBD1 (6 bases). From germline, CDR1 is SGDLS and CDR2 YYNGEE. This CDR3 region has 13 residues. Between the trimmed V and J ends, which lost 0 bases and 6 bases, there was a span of 9 bases.

The chain uses TRBV27 and TRBJ1-5, with D unclear. The CDR3 extends over 13 amino acids. The germline V gene has CDR1 MNHEY and CDR2 SMNVEV (reference sequence). Trimming removed 0 bases at V and 4 bases at J, with 4 bases between. CDR3 residues: CASSLSSNQPQHF. In nucleotides, the CDR3 is TGTGCCAGCAGTTTATCTTCTAATCAGCCCCAGCATTTT.

In this sample, this clone turned up a few times. The rearrangement uses TRBV12-5 and TRBJ2-1; 8 bases are a match to TRBD1. The CDR3 consists of 17 residues. V gave up 5 bases and J gave up 5 bases; unmatched junction bases: 14. Per the germline V gene, CDR1 is LGHNT and CDR2 is FRNRAP. The CDR3 region is CASGTALTGTGHNEQFF. CDR3 sequence (DNA): TGTGCTAGTGGTACTGCCTTAACCGGGACAGGTCACAATGAGCAGTTCTTC.

This clone showed up just once. The gene calls are TRBV28 and TRBJ2-4; TRBD2 matches at 13 bases. V dropped 6 bases and J dropped 6; count of bases not matched to a gene: 8. Germline CDR1 and CDR2: MDHEN and SYDVKM. The CDR3 sequence is 16 residues long. The CDR3 DNA reads as TGTGCCAGCAGCTCACCGACTAGCGGGAGGAGAAACATTCAGTACTTC. Amino acids: CASSSPTSGRRNIQYF.

V is TRBV7-2 and J is TRBJ2-3, with 9 bases aligning to TRBD2. The CDR3 is 16 residues long. CDR1 SGHTA and CDR2 FQGNSA come from the germline V gene. Unmatched junction bases numbered 11, after V lost 5 bases and J lost 5 bases. The CDR3 sequence: CASSTNLAGAGDTQYF. The CDR3 region has the DNA TGTGCCAGCAGCACCAACTTAGCGGGAGCTGGAGATACGCAGTATTTT.

V and J are TRBV5-1 and TRBJ1-2; D perhaps matches TRBD1 (6 bases). The CDR3 runs 15 residues. Per germline, CDR1 SGHRS and CDR2 YFSETQ. The V end lost 4 bases, the J end lost 0 bases, and 13 bases lay between the germline ends. The CDR3 DNA is TGCGCCAGCAGCGGATTACAGGGAGCTAACTATGGCTACACCTTC. Protein product: CASSGLQGANYGYTF.

The chain links TRBV25-1 to TRBJ2-1; 9 bases agree with TRBD2. CDR3 length: 17 amino acids. Germline V gene data show CDR1 as MGHDK and CDR2 as SYGVNS. Trimming at V came to 1 base and at J to 5 bases, leaving 9 bases not matched to a gene. CDR3 residues: CASSESPASGAHNEQFF. CDR3 nucleotide sequence: TGTGCCAGCAGTGAATCCCCAGCTAGCGGGGCACACAATGAGCAGTTCTTC.